The entry that follows covers one T cell receptor (beta chain) sequence. The antigen is not known. The data are from a study of T cell responses to AZD1222 COVID-19 vaccine. V was shortened by 2 bases and J by 6 bases, with 8 bases between the two germline ends. Germline V lookup: CDR1 ENHRY, CDR2 SYGVKD. CDR3 size: 14 residues. Profiled with immunoSEQ multiplex PCR; TCRdb holds only in-frame clones, not every one. This table has about 130,000 clones, 84% appearing once. Study-level results: Females made up more of the donors, who were largely white British, and clonal diversity may have come out too low.

The V gene is TRBV10-3, the J gene TRBJ1-6; D ambiguous. This sequence originates from an adult in good health. The sequencing here drew on peripheral blood, taken on day 0 of AZD1222 vaccination. DNA of the CDR3: TGTGCCATCAGTGAGCCCGATGGTAATTCACCCCTCCACTTT. Amino acids: CAISEPDGNSPLHF.